The present entry profiles one T cell receptor (beta chain) with its context. Trimming at V came to 3 bases and at J to 6 bases, leaving 12 bases not matched to a gene. CDR1 SGHDT and CDR2 YYEEEE come from the germline V gene. The CDR3 extends over 15 amino acids. Profiling relied on immunoSEQ multiplex PCR, and the TCRdb table lists in-frame clones only, not all of them. The sample carries some 210,000 clones, roughly 89% recorded once. The record originates from a study of blood T cell repertoires in COVID-19. Study context: Samples of COVID-19 (acute and convalescent) were obtained from the United States, Italy and Spain.

Source material: peripheral blood. The chain is built from TRBV5-6 and TRBJ2-7, with 7 bases fitting TRBD1. The origin of this receptor is a man aged 60-69 years who had recovered from COVID-19. The CDR3 sequence: CASSSHARGRGEQYF. The DNA for the CDR3 is TGTGCCAGCAGCTCCCACGCGAGGGGGCGCGGCGAGCAGTACTTC. The entire variable domain, with the rest obtained from reference TRBV5-6 and TRBJ2-7, is as follows: DAGVTQSPTHLIKTRGQQVTLRCSPKSGHDTVSWYQQALGQGPQFIFQYYEEEERQRGNFPDRFSGHQFPNYSSELNVNALLLGDSALYLCASSSHARGRGEQYFGPGTRLTVT.